Below are 18 T cell receptor beta chains sequenced from a single sample in a study of patients and donors after allogeneic stem cell transplantation. TCRdb called the RT-PCR reads again in MiXCR, with one record for every CDR3 protein. In the table there are 150,000 to 200,000 distinct CDR3 sequences, 40% to 45% of which are singletons. The sequenced sample was blood, either unsorted or a sorted T cell fraction (not recorded which). These receptors were taken from a human donor who was either an allogeneic HSCT recipient or a stem cell or donor lymphocyte infusion donor (not recorded which). It is not recorded whose cells these are; they may come from a transplant donor.

The chain uses TRBV7-6 and TRBJ1-3; D is possibly TRBD1 (5 bases). From germline, CDR1 is SGHVS and CDR2 FNYEAQ. The CDR3 contains 15 residues. The V gene lost 5 bases and the J gene lost 1 base, with 12 bases spanning the gap. This CDR3 is CASSPDSPSGNTIYF. As DNA, the CDR3 is TGTGCCAGCAGCCCCGACAGTCCTTCTGGAAACACCATATATTTT.

This clonotype came up a few times. The rearrangement links TRBV5-1 to TRBJ2-7; no reliable D call. Germline CDR1 is SGHRS and CDR2 is YFSETQ. Trimming cost V 2 bases and J 2 bases, with 14 bases left between them. CDR3 size: 15 residues. The CDR3 is CASSLAGSPTYEQYF. CDR3 bases: TGCGCCAGCAGCTTAGCTGGAAGTCCCACCTACGAGCAGTACTTC.

This sequence joins TRBV15 and TRBJ2-3, with D hard to call. V was cut by 8 bases and J by 0 bases, with 9 bases left in between. CDR1 LNHNV and CDR2 YYDKDF come from the germline V gene (reference sequence). The CDR3 covers 13 residues. CDR3 region: CATSRGSTDTQYF. The CDR3 nucleotides read TGTGCCACCTCCCGCGGCAGCACAGATACGCAGTATTTT.

This clonotype was counted a few times. The chain links TRBV6-5 to TRBJ1-1; weak D call: TRBD1 (5 bases). The CDR3 length is 14 residues. V was clipped by 6 bases and J by 1 base, with 12 bases between them. CDR1 and CDR2 from the germline V gene are MNHEY and SVGAGI. Written as DNA, the CDR3 is TGTGCCAGCAGCTGGGGGAGGGGGAACACTGAAGCTTTCTTT. Protein sequence: CASSWGRGNTEAFF.

This clonotype was counted only a few times. The chain combines TRBV5-1 with TRBJ2-3, with 11 bases lining up with TRBD2. The CDR3 covers 14 residues. V shed 4 bases and J 8 bases; nucleotides not matched to a gene: 6. Germline loops: CDR1 SGHRS, CDR2 YFSETQ. This CDR3 is CASSTLAGEGTQYF. In nucleotides, the CDR3 is TGCGCCAGCAGCACACTAGCGGGAGAGGGTACGCAGTATTTT.

Details on this clonotype: An end of the junction does not agree with germline; a read error may underlie this. This rearrangement joins TRBV20-1 to TRBJ2-2; D is perhaps TRBD1 or TRBD2 (5 bases each). Looked up from germline, CDR1 is DFQATT and CDR2 is SNEGSKA (reference sequence). The CDR3 extends over 14 amino acids. The CDR3 sequence is CSARDWGNPGELFF. The CDR3 DNA sequence: TGCAGTGCTAGAGATTGGGGGAACCCCGGGGAGCTGTTTTTT.

The chain couples TRBV7-3 to TRBJ2-1, with D possibly being TRBD1 (6 bases). This CDR3 has 15 amino acids. Looked up from germline, CDR1 is SGHTA and CDR2 is FQGTGA. V lost 4 bases, J lost 9 bases, and 19 bases lay in between. CDR3: CASSSFRGSLGEQFF. In nucleotides, the CDR3 is TGTGCCAGCAGCTCCTTTAGGGGGAGTTTAGGTGAGCAGTTCTTC.

The chain links TRBV9 to TRBJ2-1; perhaps TRBD2 as D (5 bases). V was shortened by 5 bases and J by 5 bases, with 14 bases between the two germline ends. This CDR3 has 14 amino acids. CDR1 and CDR2 from the germline V gene are SGDLS and YYNGEE. In DNA, the CDR3 is TGTGCCAGCAGTCTGAGCGGAGTGAACAATGAGCAGTTCTTC. Amino acids: CASSLSGVNNEQFF.

This clonotype turned up a few times. V usage is TRBV24-1 and J usage is TRBJ2-5; 11 bases line up with TRBD2. CDR1 and CDR2 from the germline V gene are KGHDR and SFDVKD. The CDR3 is 16 residues long. J gave up 2 bases and V 4 bases, and 5 bases lay outside the gene matches. CDR3 in amino acids: CATSDPLAGGQETQYF. The CDR3 DNA reads as TGTGCCACCAGTGACCCCCTAGCGGGAGGACAAGAGACCCAGTACTTC.

A single count supports this clonotype. This chain uses TRBV29-1 with TRBJ2-2; 11 nucleotides align to TRBD2. With V trimmed by 6 bases and J by 5 bases, 5 bases remained unmatched. The CDR3 is 14 amino acids. CDR1 and CDR2 (germline): SQVTM, ANQGSEA. This chain's CDR3 is CSVLSGRETGELFF. The CDR3 DNA is TGCAGCGTCCTTAGCGGGAGGGAAACCGGGGAGCTGTTTTTT.

This clonotype was observed a handful of times. The CDR3 DNA reads TGTGCCACCAGCAGAGATCCGAACAACAATGAGCAGTTCTTC. It specifies CATSRDPNNNEQFF. The genes are TRBV15 and TRBJ2-1; D is unresolved. The CDR3 is 14 residues long. Germline CDR1 is LNHNV and CDR2 is YYDKDF (reference sequence). The V and J ends lost 0 bases and 5 bases respectively, with 8 bases between them.

This clonotype was detected a few times. This sequence joins TRBV11-2 and TRBJ2-3; weak D call: TRBD2 (5 bases). Per the germline V gene, CDR1 is SGHAT and CDR2 is FQNNGV. This CDR3 has 12 residues. Trimming cost V 3 bases and J 8 bases, with 9 bases left between them. This chain's CDR3 is CASSFLGGTQYF. DNA of the CDR3: TGTGCCAGCAGCTTCCTAGGAGGTACGCAGTATTTT.

In this sample, this clonotype turned up once. The chain is built from TRBV6-2 or TRBV6-3 and TRBJ2-3; TRBD2 aligns across 11 bases. The CDR3 length is 16 residues. V dropped 4 bases and J dropped 4; count of bases not matched to a gene: 7. Germline values: CDR1 MNHEY, CDR2 SVGEGT. CDR3 protein: CASSFSGRALADTQYF. DNA of the CDR3: TGTGCCAGCAGTTTTAGCGGGAGGGCCTTAGCAGATACGCAGTATTTT.

The chain uses TRBV30 and TRBJ2-7, with 7 positions matching TRBD2. CDR1 GTSNPN and CDR2 SVGIG come from the germline V gene (reference sequence). J was trimmed by 2 bases and V by 3 bases; bases with no gene match: 4. CDR3 size: 13 residues. In DNA form, the CDR3 reads TGTGCCTGGAGACACGCGGGAGCCTACGAGCAGTACTTC. Encoded protein: CAWRHAGAYEQYF.

V is TRBV4-3 and J is TRBJ1-4; D is unclear. Germline V gene data show CDR1 as LGHNA and CDR2 as YSLEER. The CDR3 has 16 residues. The ends were cut back, 0 bases at V and 8 bases at J, with 16 bases in the middle. CDR3 sequence reads: CASSQDSIGYEEKLFF. CDR3 bases: TGCGCCAGCAGCCAAGATTCGATAGGGTATGAGGAAAAACTGTTTTTT.

This clonotype was detected many times. The chain links TRBV5-1 to TRBJ2-3; TRBD2 agrees at 11 bases. The germline V gene has CDR1 SGHRS and CDR2 YFSETQ. J lost 5 bases, V lost 0 bases, and 5 bases had no gene match. The CDR3 contains 16 residues. The CDR3 reads CASSLVLAGEGDTQYF. The CDR3 nucleotides are TGCGCCAGCAGCTTGGTACTAGCGGGAGAGGGAGATACGCAGTATTTT.

J is TRBJ2-7 and V is TRBV19, with TRBD2 as a possible D gene (7 bases). The CDR3 contains 13 residues. Germline V gene sequence: CDR1 LNHDA, CDR2 SQIVND (reference sequence). V lost 8 bases, J lost 5 bases, and 16 bases lay in between. CDR3 amino acids: CASSGGAGHEQYF. As DNA, the CDR3 is TGTGCCAGTTCTGGGGGGGCTGGGCACGAGCAGTACTTC. The full variable domain, rest sourced from reference TRBV19 and TRBJ2-7, is DGGITQSPKYLFRKEGQNVTLSCEQNLNHDAMYWYRQDPGQGLRLIYYSQIVNDFQKGDIAEGYSVSREKKESFPLTVTSAQKNPTAFYLCASSGGAGHEQYFGPGTRLTVT.

The table lists this clonotype with a few counts. The chain combines TRBV20-1 with TRBJ1-5; D ambiguous. CDR3 length equals 13 residues. Germline assignment: CDR1 DFQATT and CDR2 SNEGSKA (reference sequence). V was cut by 5 bases and J by 11 bases, with 19 bases left in between. The CDR3 region is CSAWVPADWSQHF. The CDR3 nucleotides read TGCAGTGCTTGGGTACCCGCGGACTGGTCCCAGCATTTT.